The TCR beta chain described here comes from a study of blood T cells in healthy people across ages. The second PCR ran roughly 6 to 12 cycles with a sample-barcoded 5' primer and J-beta primers. Each TCR beta cDNA got a 12-nucleotide random molecular identifier. Each CDR3 protein is one row after TCRdb ran MiXCR on the 5' RACE reads. The sample lists some 1,500,000 distinct CDR3 sequences, less than 45% seen once, with approximately 4% in the top ten. Only a few counts were recorded for this clonotype. The CDR3 runs 14 residues. V was pared by 4 bases and J by 5 bases, with 5 bases of the junction left unmatched. Germline V lookup: CDR1 SQVTM, CDR2 ANQGSEA.

The sample taken for sequencing was blood. The chain carries TRBV29-1 and TRBJ2-5; 12 nucleotides match TRBD2. The sequence came from a young woman in good health. In DNA, the CDR3 is TGCAGCGTTGTTTGGACTAGCGGGATTGAGACCCAGTACTTC. Residues: CSVVWTSGIETQYF.